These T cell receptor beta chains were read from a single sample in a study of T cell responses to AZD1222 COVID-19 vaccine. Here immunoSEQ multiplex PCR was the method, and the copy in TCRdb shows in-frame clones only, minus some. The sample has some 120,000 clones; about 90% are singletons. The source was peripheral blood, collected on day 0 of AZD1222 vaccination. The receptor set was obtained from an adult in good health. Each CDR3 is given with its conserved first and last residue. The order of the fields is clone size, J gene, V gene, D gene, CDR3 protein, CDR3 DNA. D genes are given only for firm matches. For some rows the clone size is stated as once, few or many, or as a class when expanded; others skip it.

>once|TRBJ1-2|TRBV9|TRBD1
CASSVEVWGTGDGYTF
TGTGCCAGCAGCGTAGAGGTATGGGGGACAGGGGACGGCTACACCTTC
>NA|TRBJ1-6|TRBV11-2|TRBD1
CASSLVTGQVLHF
TGTGCCAGCAGCTTAGTAACAGGACAGGTCCTCCACTTT
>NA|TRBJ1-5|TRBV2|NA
CASSDGGGSNQPQHF
TGTGCCAGCAGTGATGGTGGGGGGAGCAATCAGCCCCAGCATTTT
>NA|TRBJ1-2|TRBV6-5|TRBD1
CASSRTGGAHGYTF
TGTGCCAGCAGTAGGACAGGGGGCGCACATGGCTACACCTTC
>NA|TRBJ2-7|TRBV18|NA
CASSPGSSYEQYF
TGTGCCAGCTCACCGGGAAGTTCCTACGAGCAGTACTTC
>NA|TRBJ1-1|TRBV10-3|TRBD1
CAISETGGWTEAFF
TGTGCCATCAGTGAGACAGGGGGCTGGACTGAAGCTTTCTTT
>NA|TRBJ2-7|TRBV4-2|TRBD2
CASSQDGRARDEQYF
TGTGCCAGCAGCCAAGATGGGAGGGCCCGGGACGAGCAGTACTTC
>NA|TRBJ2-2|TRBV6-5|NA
CASSYQRGWIGELFF
TGTGCCAGCAGTTACCAGAGGGGGTGGATCGGGGAGCTGTTTTTT
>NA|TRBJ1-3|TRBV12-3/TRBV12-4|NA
CGTRAGNTIYF
TGTGGAACACGCGCTGGAAACACCATATATTTT
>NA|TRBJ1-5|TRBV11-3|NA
CASRCDPGQHSNQPQHF
TGTGCCAGCAGATGCGACCCGGGACAACATAGCAATCAGCCCCAGCATTTT
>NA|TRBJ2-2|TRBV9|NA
CASSPPDRLSTGELFF
TGTGCCAGCAGCCCCCCGGACAGACTCAGCACCGGGGAGCTGTTTTTT
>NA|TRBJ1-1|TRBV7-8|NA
CASSSIQGGEAFF
TGTGCCAGCAGCTCGATTCAGGGTGGGGAAGCTTTCTTT
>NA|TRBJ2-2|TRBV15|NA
CATSRPGAGELFF
TGTGCCACCAGCAGACCAGGTGCCGGGGAGCTGTTTTTT